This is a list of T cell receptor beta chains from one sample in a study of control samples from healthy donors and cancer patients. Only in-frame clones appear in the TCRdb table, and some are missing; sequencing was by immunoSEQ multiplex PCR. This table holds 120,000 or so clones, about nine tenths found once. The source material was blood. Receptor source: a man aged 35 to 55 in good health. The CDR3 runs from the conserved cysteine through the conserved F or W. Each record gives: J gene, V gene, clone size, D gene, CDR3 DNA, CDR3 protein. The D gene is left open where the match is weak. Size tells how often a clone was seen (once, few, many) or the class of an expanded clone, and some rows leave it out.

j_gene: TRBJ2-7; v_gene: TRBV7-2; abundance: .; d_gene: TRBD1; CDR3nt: TGTGCCAGCAGCCAATGGACAGGGTCCTACGAGCAGTACTTC; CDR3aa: CASSQWTGSYEQYF
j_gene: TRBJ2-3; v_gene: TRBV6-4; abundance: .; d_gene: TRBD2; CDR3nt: TGTGCCAGCAGCCCTACTAGCGGGGGTGGCACAGATACGCAGTATTTT; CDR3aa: CASSPTSGGGTDTQYF
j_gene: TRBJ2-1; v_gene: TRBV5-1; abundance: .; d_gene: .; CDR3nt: TGCGCCAGCAGCCTGGGTCAGGGAGTCGAGCAGTTCTTC; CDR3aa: CASSLGQGVEQFF
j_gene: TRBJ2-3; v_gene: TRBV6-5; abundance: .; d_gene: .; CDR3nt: TGTGCCAGCAGTTATACTGCGGGGTGGACAGATACGCAGTATTTT; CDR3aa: CASSYTAGWTDTQYF
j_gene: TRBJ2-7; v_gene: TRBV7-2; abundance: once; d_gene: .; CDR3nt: TGTGCCAGCAGCTCAGGGGGGAGCTCCTACGAGCAGTACTTC; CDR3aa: CASSSGGSSYEQYF
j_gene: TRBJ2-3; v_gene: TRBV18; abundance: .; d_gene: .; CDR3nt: TGTGCCAGCTCACCAAGGGCTAGCACAGATACGCAGTATTTT; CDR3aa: CASSPRASTDTQYF
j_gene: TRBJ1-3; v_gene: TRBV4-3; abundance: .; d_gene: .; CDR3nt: TGCGCCAGCAGCCATGAAAATACAGATCTCTCTGGAAACACCATATATTTT; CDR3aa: CASSHENTDLSGNTIYF
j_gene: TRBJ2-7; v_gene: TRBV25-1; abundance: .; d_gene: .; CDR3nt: TGTGCCAGCAGCCGCCGGGGCGATCCCTTCTACGAGCAGTACTTC; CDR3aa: CASSRRGDPFYEQYF
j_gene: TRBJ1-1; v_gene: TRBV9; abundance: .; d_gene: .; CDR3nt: TGTGCCAGCAGCGTAGAAGGAGGGGCCCCTGAAGCTTTCTTT; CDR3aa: CASSVEGGAPEAFF
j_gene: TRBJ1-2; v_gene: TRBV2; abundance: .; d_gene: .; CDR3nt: TGTGCCAGCAGTGACAGGGGTGCCTATGGCTACACCTTC; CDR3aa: CASSDRGAYGYTF
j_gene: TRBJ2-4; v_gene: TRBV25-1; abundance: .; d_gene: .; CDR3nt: TGTGCCAGCAGTGACCCGTGGGGGGAAAAAAACATTCAGTACTTC; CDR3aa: CASSDPWGEKNIQYF
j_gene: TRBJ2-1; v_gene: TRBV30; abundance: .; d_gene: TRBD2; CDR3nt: TGTGCCTGGAGGCAGAAAGGACTAGCATCCACCGGGAATGAGCAGTTCTTC; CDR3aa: CAWRQKGLASTGNEQFF
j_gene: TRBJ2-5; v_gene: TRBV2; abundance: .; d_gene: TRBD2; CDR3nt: TGTGCCAGCAGGACCCTAGCGGGGGGGCGTATGGAGACCCAGTACTTC; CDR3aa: CASRTLAGGRMETQYF
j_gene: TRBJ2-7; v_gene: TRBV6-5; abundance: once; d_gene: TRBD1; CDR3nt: TGTGCCAGCAGAAAACAGGGGTCCGAGTACTTC; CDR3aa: CASRKQGSEYF
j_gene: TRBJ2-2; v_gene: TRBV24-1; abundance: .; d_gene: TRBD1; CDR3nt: TGTGCCACCGGACAGGGGGGGGCCGGGGAGCTGTTTTTT; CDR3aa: CATGQGGAGELFF
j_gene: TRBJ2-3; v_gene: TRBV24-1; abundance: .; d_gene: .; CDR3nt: TGTGCCACCCGGGGTGATCACACAGATACGCAGTATTTT; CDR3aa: CATRGDHTDTQYF
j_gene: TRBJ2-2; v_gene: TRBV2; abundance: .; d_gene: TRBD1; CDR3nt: TGTGCCAGCAGACTTACCGGGACAGGGGCCGGGGAGCTGTTTTTT; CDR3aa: CASRLTGTGAGELFF
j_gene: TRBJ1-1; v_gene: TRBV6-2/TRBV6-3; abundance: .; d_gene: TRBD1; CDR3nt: TGTGCCAGCAGTTATCTACAGGGGGCGCGCACTGAAGCTTTCTTT; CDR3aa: CASSYLQGARTEAFF
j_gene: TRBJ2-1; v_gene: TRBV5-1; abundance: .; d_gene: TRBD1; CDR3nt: TGCGCCAGCAGCCGGGGACAGAACCATGAGCAGTTCTTC; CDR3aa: CASSRGQNHEQFF
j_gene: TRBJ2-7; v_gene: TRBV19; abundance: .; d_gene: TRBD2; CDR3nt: TGTGCCAGTAGTCCGTTAGCGGGGGGATCTGGGTACGAGCAGTACTTC; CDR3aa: CASSPLAGGSGYEQYF
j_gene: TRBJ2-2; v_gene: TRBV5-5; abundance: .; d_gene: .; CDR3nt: TGTGCCAGCAGCTGGGACGCATCGAACACCGGGGAGCTGTTTTTT; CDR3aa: CASSWDASNTGELFF
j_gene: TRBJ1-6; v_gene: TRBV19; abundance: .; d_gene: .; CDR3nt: TGTGCCAGTAGTATCCGCGGATCACCCCTCCACTTT; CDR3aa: CASSIRGSPLHF
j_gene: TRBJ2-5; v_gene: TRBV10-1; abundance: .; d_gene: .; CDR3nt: TGCGCCAGCAGTGAGTCGGGACTCCCAACGAAAACCCAGTACTTC; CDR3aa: CASSESGLPTKTQYF
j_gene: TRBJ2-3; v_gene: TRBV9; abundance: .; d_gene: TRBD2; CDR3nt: TGTGCCAGCAGCCCCGGGACTAGCGGGGGGGCGACCTATACGCAGTATTTT; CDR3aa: CASSPGTSGGATYTQYF
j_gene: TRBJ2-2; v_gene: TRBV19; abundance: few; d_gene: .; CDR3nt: TGTGCCAGTAGTATGAGTGGGGGTAACACCGGGGAGCTGTTTTTT; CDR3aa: CASSMSGGNTGELFF
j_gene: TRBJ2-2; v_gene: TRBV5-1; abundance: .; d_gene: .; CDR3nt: TGCGCCAGCAGCTTGGTAGGGACGGCGAGGACCGGGGAGCTGTTTTTT; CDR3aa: CASSLVGTARTGELFF
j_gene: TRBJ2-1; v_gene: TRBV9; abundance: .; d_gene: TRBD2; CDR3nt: TGTGCCAGCAGCGTAAGCGGGGGGTGGGATGAGCAGTTCTTC; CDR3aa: CASSVSGGWDEQFF
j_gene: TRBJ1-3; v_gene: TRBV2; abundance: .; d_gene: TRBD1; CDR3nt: TGTGCCAGCAGTGAGGACAGGGGGTCTGGAAACACCATATATTTT; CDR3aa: CASSEDRGSGNTIYF
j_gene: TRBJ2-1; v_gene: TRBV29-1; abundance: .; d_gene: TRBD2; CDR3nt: TGCAGCGCCCGGACTAGCGGGGGGCCCAATTCCTACAATGAGCAGTTCTTC; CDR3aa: CSARTSGGPNSYNEQFF
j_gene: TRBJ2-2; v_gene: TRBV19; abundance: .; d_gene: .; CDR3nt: TGTGCCAGTAGTATAGGTCGCAACGGGGAGCTGTTTTTT; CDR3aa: CASSIGRNGELFF
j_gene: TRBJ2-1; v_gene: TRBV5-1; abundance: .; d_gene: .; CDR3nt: TGCGCCAGCAGCTTAGACACCTACAATGAGCAGTTCTTC; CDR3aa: CASSLDTYNEQFF
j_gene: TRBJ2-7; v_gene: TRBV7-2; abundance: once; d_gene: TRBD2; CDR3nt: TGTGCCAGCAGCTGGAAACTAGCGGGGAGTTACGAGCAGTACTTC; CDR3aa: CASSWKLAGSYEQYF
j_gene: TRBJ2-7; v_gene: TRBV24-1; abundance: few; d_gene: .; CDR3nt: TGTGCCACCAGTGACAGCTACGAGCAGTACTTC; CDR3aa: CATSDSYEQYF
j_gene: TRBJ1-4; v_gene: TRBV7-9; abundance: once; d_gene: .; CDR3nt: TGTGCCAGCAGCTTAAGTTCGAGGGGGTGGGTTGAAAAACTGTTTTTT; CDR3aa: CASSLSSRGWVEKLFF
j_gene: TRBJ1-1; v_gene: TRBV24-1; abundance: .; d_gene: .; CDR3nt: TGTGCCACCAGTGACCCCATGAACACTGAAGCTTTCTTT; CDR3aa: CATSDPMNTEAFF
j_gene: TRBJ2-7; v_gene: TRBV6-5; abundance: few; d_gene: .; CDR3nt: TGTGCCAGCCTCAGGCAACATTCCTACGAGCAGTACTTC; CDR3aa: CASLRQHSYEQYF
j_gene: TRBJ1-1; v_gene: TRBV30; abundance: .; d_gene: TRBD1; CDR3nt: TGTGCCTGGGTCGGACAGGGGGTGATTGAAGCTTTCTTT; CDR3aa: CAWVGQGVIEAFF
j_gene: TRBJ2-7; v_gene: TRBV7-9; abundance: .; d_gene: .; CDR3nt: TGTGCCAGCAGCTTAGTAGGGTCCGACGAGCAGTACTTC; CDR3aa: CASSLVGSDEQYF
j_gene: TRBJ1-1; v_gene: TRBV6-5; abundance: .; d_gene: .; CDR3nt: TGTGCCAGCAGTTACTCGGAGTATGACCCTGAAGAAGCTTTCTTT; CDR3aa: CASSYSEYDPEEAFF
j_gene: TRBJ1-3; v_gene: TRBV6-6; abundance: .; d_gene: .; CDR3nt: TGTGCCAGCAGCTACACTGCGACAGTGGCGGCCACCATATATTTT; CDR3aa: CASSYTATVAATIYF
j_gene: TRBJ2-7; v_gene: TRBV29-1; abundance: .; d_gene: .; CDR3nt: TGCAGCGTTGAAGATGTAGGGTGGATCGGGGATCCGGTCCCCTACGAGCAGTACTTC; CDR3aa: CSVEDVGWIGDPVPYEQYF
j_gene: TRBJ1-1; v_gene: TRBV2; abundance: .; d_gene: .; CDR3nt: TGTGCCAGCAGTGACAGGGAAATCATGAACACTGAAGCTTTCTTT; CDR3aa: CASSDREIMNTEAFF